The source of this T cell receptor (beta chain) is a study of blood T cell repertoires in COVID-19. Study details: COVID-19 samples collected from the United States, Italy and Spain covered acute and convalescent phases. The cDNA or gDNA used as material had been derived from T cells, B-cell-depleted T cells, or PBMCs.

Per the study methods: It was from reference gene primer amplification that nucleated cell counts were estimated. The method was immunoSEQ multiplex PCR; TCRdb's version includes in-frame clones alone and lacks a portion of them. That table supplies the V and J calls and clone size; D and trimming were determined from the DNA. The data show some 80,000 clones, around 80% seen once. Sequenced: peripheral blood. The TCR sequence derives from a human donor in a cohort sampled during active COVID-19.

The DNA for the CDR3 is TGTGCCAGCAGCTTGGGTGGGCTAGCCTCCGGGGAGCTGTTTTTT. It is translated as CASSLGGLASGELFF. V usage is TRBV5-4 and J usage is TRBJ2-2, with D maybe TRBD2 (5 bases). Germline V gene data show CDR1 as SGHNT and CDR2 as YYREEE (reference sequence). The CDR3 runs 15 residues. V was trimmed by 0 bases and J by 6 bases, leaving 12 bases between them.